This paragraph covers one T cell receptor (beta chain) sequence. The same CDR3 also results from other DNA sequences found in this sample. This CDR3 region has 14 residues. The V end was cut by 0 bases, the J end by 2 bases, with 8 bases between. Germline V gives CDR1 SGDLS, CDR2 YYNGEE. This sample is part of a study of shared clonotypes between healthy human individuals. Sequencing used immunoSEQ multiplex PCR; TCRdb keeps in-frame clones, though not all of them. This table has 2 million to 2.5 million clones, 80% to 95% appearing once. This sequence was found in a young man in good health. Some clones in this sample may be carry-over from other donors' samples. The chain links TRBV9 to TRBJ2-5, with D unclear. The material sequenced was naive CD4+ T cells from PBMCs. Subset of the sample: CD45RA+ positively selected. The DNA for the CDR3 is TGTGCCAGCAGCGTAGGCGGCAGTCAAGAGACCCAGTACTTC. Translating it yields CASSVGGSQETQYF.